This T cell receptor beta chain was found in a study of blood T cell repertoires in COVID-19. For the study at large: The United States, Italy and Spain supplied acute and convalescent COVID-19 samples. Sources were T cells, B-cell-depleted T cells, or PBMCs; the material itself was cDNA or gDNA.

Sequencing used immunoSEQ multiplex PCR; TCRdb keeps in-frame clones, though not all of them. This sample has about 210,000 clones, with just over 85% found just once. Researchers sorted participants into cohorts using their self-reported clinical history. This clonotype was obtained from a woman aged 40-49 years with acute COVID-19. The sample consisted of PBMCs or T cells enriched from blood (not recorded which).

CDR3 DNA sequence: TGTGCCAGCAGTCTGACAGGGATAGATCAGCCCCAGCATTTT. Protein sequence: CASSLTGIDQPQHF. The chain joins TRBV28 to TRBJ1-5, with 7 bases that match TRBD1. CDR1 MDHEN and CDR2 SYDVKM come from the germline V gene. This CDR3 has 14 residues. J was trimmed by 5 bases and V by 5 bases; bases with no gene match: 6.